This T cell receptor beta chain is drawn from a study of cytomegalovirus exposure and HLA in healthy donors. Study-wide points: DRB1 had the most TCR associations and HLA-C the fewest, a later analysis found, with rates varying by HLA locus. Cytomegalovirus-associated status was assigned to 164 TCR beta chains.

This clone was recorded a few times. The antigen remains undetermined. Deletions cut 6 bases from V and 0 bases from J, with 14 bases between. The CDR3 runs to 16 residues. The germline V gene encodes CDR1 SGHAT and CDR2 FQNNGV. At sampling all donors were nominally healthy, likely with unrecorded immune exposures. PCR involved 60 Vbeta and 13 Jbeta primers. Some clones are missing from TCRdb's copy, which holds only in-frame ones; the method was immunoSEQ multiplex PCR. The data show under 200,000 clones, roughly 75% seen once. The chain combines TRBV11-2 with TRBJ1-4; D uncertain. The sample taken for sequencing was PBMCs. This clonotype was obtained from a male donor in good health and CMV-seronegative. The DNA of the CDR3 is TGTGCCAGCAGTCCAGGAGGATCCCCAACTAATGAAAAACTGTTTTTT. Translated: CASSPGGSPTNEKLFF.